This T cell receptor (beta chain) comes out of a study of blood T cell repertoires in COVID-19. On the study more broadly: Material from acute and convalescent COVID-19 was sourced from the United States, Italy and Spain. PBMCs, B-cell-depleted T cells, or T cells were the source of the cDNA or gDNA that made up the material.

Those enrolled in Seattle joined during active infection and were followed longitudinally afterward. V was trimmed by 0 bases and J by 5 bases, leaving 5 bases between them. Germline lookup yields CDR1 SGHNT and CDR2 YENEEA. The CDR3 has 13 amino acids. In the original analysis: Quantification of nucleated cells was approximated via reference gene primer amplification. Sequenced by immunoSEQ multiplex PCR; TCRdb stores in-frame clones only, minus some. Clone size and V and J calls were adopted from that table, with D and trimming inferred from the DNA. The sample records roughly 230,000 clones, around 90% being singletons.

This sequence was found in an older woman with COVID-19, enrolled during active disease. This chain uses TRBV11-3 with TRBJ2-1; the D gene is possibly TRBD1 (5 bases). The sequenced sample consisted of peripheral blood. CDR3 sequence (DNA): TGTGCCAGCAGCTTAGACAGGGACAATGAGCAGTTCTTC. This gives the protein CASSLDRDNEQFF.